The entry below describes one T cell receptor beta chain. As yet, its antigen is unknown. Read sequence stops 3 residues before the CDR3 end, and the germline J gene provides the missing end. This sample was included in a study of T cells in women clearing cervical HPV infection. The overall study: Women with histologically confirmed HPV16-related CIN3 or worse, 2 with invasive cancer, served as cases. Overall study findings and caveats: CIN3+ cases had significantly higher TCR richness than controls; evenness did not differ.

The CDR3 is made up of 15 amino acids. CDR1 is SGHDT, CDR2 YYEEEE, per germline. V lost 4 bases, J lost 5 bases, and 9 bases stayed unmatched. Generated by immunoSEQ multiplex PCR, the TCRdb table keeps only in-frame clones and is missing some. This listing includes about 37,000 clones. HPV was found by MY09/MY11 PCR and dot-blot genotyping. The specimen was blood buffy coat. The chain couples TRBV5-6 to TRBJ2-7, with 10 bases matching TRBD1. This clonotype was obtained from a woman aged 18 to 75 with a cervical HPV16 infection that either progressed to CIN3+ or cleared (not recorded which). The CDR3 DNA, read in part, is TGTGCCAGCAGCCTCTCCGGGACAGGGGAGGACGAG. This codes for CASSLSGTGEDE. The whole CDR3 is CASSLSGTGEDEQYF.